This TCR beta chain was identified in a study of identical twins. This CDR3 contains 13 residues. J gave up 5 bases and V 5 bases, and 5 bases lay outside the gene matches. CDR1 and CDR2 from the germline V gene are SNHLY and FYNNEI. Study observations and caveats: Zero-insertion results could be subject to partial confounding by invariant MAIT and iNKT cells.

A word on this clonotype: Its matching antigen is unknown.

A universal primer site was incorporated via template switching, and the cDNA contained unique molecular identifiers. TCRdb re-derived calls from the 5' RACE reads in MiXCR, one entry per CDR3 protein. In the table there are fewer than 650,000 distinct CDR3 sequences, roughly 9.5% of which are singletons. The sample was also linked to a second study, of yellow fever vaccine responses in identical twins.

The TCR comes from a woman aged 18-29 years in good health. This chain joins TRBV2 and TRBJ2-5; 7 nucleotides line up with TRBD2. Sequenced sample: PBMCs. As DNA, the CDR3 is TGTGCCAGCAGTAGACCAGCGGGGGAGACCCAGTACTTC. Translation: CASSRPAGETQYF.